The rows below give T cell receptor beta chains drawn from one sample of a study of OX40 agonist ivuxolimab in advanced cancers. Assay: immunoSEQ multiplex PCR; the TCRdb copy retains only in-frame clones and omits some. This sample yields 65,000 to 90,000 clones, of which 80% to 95% are seen a single time; under 10% belongs to the top ten. Specimen: CD4+ or CD8+ T cells sorted from blood, collected in a trial of the OX40 agonist ivuxolimab. The receptors stem from an adult with an advanced solid tumor such as melanoma, head and neck, liver or kidney cancer. CDR3s include the opening cysteine and the closing phenylalanine or tryptophan. The D gene is left open where the match is weak. Rows may omit the clone size; those that give it use once, few, many or a size class.

j_call | clone_size | v_call | d_call | cdr3_length | cdr3_nt | cdr3_aa
TRBJ2-3 | - | TRBV12-5 | TRBD2 | 15 | TGTGCTAGTGGGAGGGGGACTAGCGGCACAGATACGCAGTATTTT | CASGRGTSGTDTQYF
TRBJ2-7 | - | TRBV7-9 | - | 18 | TGTGCCAGCACCAATCCGGCGGGGTCACAGGGCCCCCCCTACGAGCAGTACTTC | CASTNPAGSQGPPYEQYF
TRBJ2-7 | - | TRBV30 | TRBD1 | 14 | TGTGCCTGGAGTGTACTCGGACAGGGGGACGAGCAGTACTTC | CAWSVLGQGDEQYF
TRBJ2-1 | - | TRBV7-6 | - | 16 | TGTGCCAGCAGCTTAGATTTCACTCTCACTGGGAATGAGCAGTTCTTC | CASSLDFTLTGNEQFF
TRBJ2-7 | - | TRBV4-3 | TRBD2 | 15 | TGCGCCAGCAGCTCCACGACTAGCGGGTCCTACGAGCAGTACTTC | CASSSTTSGSYEQYF
TRBJ2-3 | - | TRBV21-1 | - | 18 | TGTGCCAGCAGCACCCGGACTAGCGGGGGGGCTAGCACAGATACGCAGTATTTT | CASSTRTSGGASTDTQYF
TRBJ1-1 | - | TRBV10-1 | - | 13 | TGCGCCAGCAGTGAGCGGGGCGGCGTATCCGCTTTCTTT | CASSERGGVSAFF
TRBJ1-2 | once | TRBV9 | TRBD1 | 12 | TGTGCCAGCAGCCTAGACAGGGGGGTCTACACCTTC | CASSLDRGVYTF
TRBJ1-5 | - | TRBV5-1 | - | 14 | TGCGCCAGCAGCACCGGGACGGATGAACAGCCCCAGCATTTT | CASSTGTDEQPQHF
TRBJ2-3 | - | TRBV27 | TRBD2 | 16 | TGTGCCAGCAGTTTACGACTAGCGGGAGATACAGATACGCAGTATTTT | CASSLRLAGDTDTQYF
TRBJ1-2 | - | TRBV5-1 | - | 13 | TGCGCCAGCAGCTTGGTAGGGTGGGATGGCTACACCTTC | CASSLVGWDGYTF
TRBJ2-7 | - | TRBV11-2 | - | 15 | TGTGCCAGCAGCTTCAAGCAGGGATTCTCCTACGAGCAGTACTTC | CASSFKQGFSYEQYF
TRBJ2-3 | - | TRBV9 | - | 17 | TGTGCCAGCAGCTCCCTGGGGGGGGGCTTAAGCACAGATACGCAGTATTTT | CASSSLGGGLSTDTQYF
TRBJ2-6 | - | TRBV5-1 | TRBD1 | 18 | TGCGCCAGCAGCCCAGGGACAGGTTACGGCTCTGGGGCCAACGTCCTGACTTTC | CASSPGTGYGSGANVLTF
TRBJ1-2 | - | TRBV6-5 | - | 15 | TGTGCCAGCAGGGGATTCCGGGGTTCTAACTATGGCTACACCTTC | CASRGFRGSNYGYTF
TRBJ2-1 | - | TRBV5-1 | TRBD2 | 17 | TGCGCCAGCAGCGGCGGCGGGACTAGTCGGGTCTACAATGAGCAGTTCTTC | CASSGGGTSRVYNEQFF
TRBJ1-1 | - | TRBV6-5 | - | 14 | TGTGCCAGCAGTCCGCATTCGGGGAACACTGAAGCTTTCTTT | CASSPHSGNTEAFF
TRBJ2-3 | once | TRBV5-4 | - | 15 | TGTGCCAGCAGAGCCCCCGGGGGCATGACAGATACGCAGTATTTT | CASRAPGGMTDTQYF
TRBJ1-1 | once | TRBV2 | - | 15 | TGTGCCAGCAGTGAGGCCAGAATACCGAACACTGAAGCTTTCTTT | CASSEARIPNTEAFF
TRBJ2-7 | - | TRBV5-4 | TRBD1 | 14 | TGTGCCAGCAGCTTGGGACAGGGGGCCTACGAGCAGTACTTC | CASSLGQGAYEQYF
TRBJ2-2 | - | TRBV29-1 | - | 16 | TGCAGCGTTGAAGATCCTCCGGGGCATGGCACCGGGGAGCTGTTTTTT | CSVEDPPGHGTGELFF
TRBJ2-5 | - | TRBV9 | TRBD2 | 16 | TGTGCCAGCAGCGTAGGGAGCGGGGGAATCCAAGAGACCCAGTACTTC | CASSVGSGGIQETQYF
TRBJ1-6 | - | TRBV18 | TRBD1 | 19 | TGTGCCAGCTCACCCTCGGGACAGGGTCGCATGGACCCTAATTCACCCCTCCACTTT | CASSPSGQGRMDPNSPLHF
TRBJ1-1 | - | TRBV5-1 | - | 16 | TGCGCCAGCAGCTTGAGGGCCGAGGAGTACAGAACTGAAGCTTTCTTT | CASSLRAEEYRTEAFF
TRBJ1-1 | - | TRBV2 | TRBD1 | 13 | TGTGCCAGCATGCCTACAGGGGTCACTGAAGCTTTCTTT | CASMPTGVTEAFF
TRBJ1-2 | - | TRBV5-1 | - | 14 | TGCGCCAGCAGCTTGGCCAAGGGGGACTATGGCTACACCTTC | CASSLAKGDYGYTF
TRBJ1-2 | - | TRBV7-9 | TRBD1 | 15 | TGTGCCAGCAGCTTAGGACAGGGGTATCACTATGGCTACACCTTC | CASSLGQGYHYGYTF
TRBJ2-2 | - | TRBV4-1 | TRBD1 | 14 | TGCGCCAGCAGCCGCACAGGGGGCATCGGGGAGCTGTTTTTT | CASSRTGGIGELFF
TRBJ2-2 | - | TRBV27 | - | 13 | TGTGCCAGCAGTGTCAACCCTCCGGGGGAGCTGTTTTTT | CASSVNPPGELFF
TRBJ2-7 | - | TRBV5-6 | - | 13 | TGTGCCAGCAGCTTTAGGGGGATCTACGAGCAGTACTTC | CASSFRGIYEQYF
TRBJ1-3 | - | TRBV2 | - | 16 | TGTGCCAGCAGTGTGGCAGGTTTAACCTCTGGAAACACCATATATTTT | CASSVAGLTSGNTIYF
TRBJ2-1 | - | TRBV30 | - | 10 | TGTGCCTACGACCTGGGGCGACGGTTCTTC | CAYDLGRRFF
TRBJ1-2 | once | TRBV19 | - | 11 | TGTGCCAGTATGAGGGCCTATGGCTACACCTTC | CASMRAYGYTF
TRBJ1-1 | - | TRBV27 | - | 15 | TGTGCCAGCAGTTTATCAGGTGGAGGTTACACTGAAGCTTTCTTT | CASSLSGGGYTEAFF
TRBJ1-1 | - | TRBV27 | - | 13 | TGTGCCAGCAGTTTAGAAGAGAACACTGAAGCTTTCTTT | CASSLEENTEAFF
TRBJ2-1 | - | TRBV7-2 | - | 13 | TGTGCCAGCAGCTTAGACTTATACAATGAGCAGTTCTTC | CASSLDLYNEQFF
TRBJ2-7 | - | TRBV4-3 | TRBD1 | 17 | TGCGCCAGCAGCCCGACCCACGCCGAGGGACAGACCTACGAGCAGTACTTC | CASSPTHAEGQTYEQYF
TRBJ2-1 | - | TRBV7-2 | TRBD2 | 15 | TGTGCCAGCAGGGGACTAGCGGGGGCCTACAATGAGCAGTTCTTC | CASRGLAGAYNEQFF
TRBJ2-5 | once | TRBV27 | - | 12 | TGTGCCAGCAGGGACTACCAAGAGACCCAGTACTTC | CASRDYQETQYF
TRBJ2-3 | - | TRBV7-6 | - | 13 | TGTGCCAGCAGCTTGAGTAGCACAGATACGCAGTATTTT | CASSLSSTDTQYF
TRBJ2-6 | medium-sized | TRBV6-4 | - | 13 | TGTGCCAGCAGTGACTCTGGGGCCAACGTCCTGACTTTC | CASSDSGANVLTF
TRBJ2-7 | - | TRBV27 | - | 11 | TGTGCCAGCAGGGGGGGTTACGAGCAGTACTTC | CASRGGYEQYF
TRBJ1-1 | - | TRBV9 | - | 13 | TGTGCCAGCAGCGTATCCTCGAACCCGGGAGCTTTCTTT | CASSVSSNPGAFF
TRBJ2-1 | - | TRBV5-1 | - | 14 | TGCGCCAGCAGCCTAAGATCGGAGGAGGATGAGCAGTTCTTC | CASSLRSEEDEQFF
TRBJ1-2 | - | TRBV5-1 | - | 14 | TGCGCCAGCAGCTTGGAGCCCGTTAGCTCTGGCTACACCTTC | CASSLEPVSSGYTF
TRBJ1-4 | - | TRBV28 | TRBD1 | 15 | TGTGCCAGCAGCCCTACCGGACAGGGGGGAGAAAAACTGTTTTTT | CASSPTGQGGEKLFF
TRBJ1-2 | - | TRBV6-4 | TRBD1 | 14 | TGTGCCAGCAGTCAGGGGGCGATGGACTATGGCTACACCTTC | CASSQGAMDYGYTF
TRBJ2-2 | - | TRBV5-1 | - | 18 | TGCGCCAGCAGCTTTTTTGGCAGGGTTGGCCCAAACACCGGGGAGCTGTTTTTT | CASSFFGRVGPNTGELFF
TRBJ2-7 | - | TRBV30 | TRBD1 | 14 | TGTGCCTGGGAAACCGGGACAGGCCCCTACGAGCAGTACTTC | CAWETGTGPYEQYF
TRBJ2-7 | once | TRBV5-1 | TRBD2 | 15 | TGCGCCAGCAGCCGAACTAGCGGGGTAGGGTACGAGCAGTACTTC | CASSRTSGVGYEQYF
TRBJ1-2 | - | TRBV7-8 | - | 16 | TGTGCCAACATTCCCCTGGAGGGCGTATCCAACTATGGCTACACCTTC | CANIPLEGVSNYGYTF
TRBJ2-7 | - | TRBV13 | TRBD2 | 16 | TGTGCCAGCAGCCCAGAGGGGGTAGCGGGGGCGCGGGAGCAGTACTTC | CASSPEGVAGAREQYF